This T cell receptor beta chain was retrieved from a study of post-analysis software for immune sequencing data. For the study at large: Clinical courses comprised relapsing-remitting, secondary progressive and progressive-relapsing multiple sclerosis.

Study observations and caveats: Significantly lower normalized Chao1 diversity was seen in multiple sclerosis patients than in controls.

Details on this clonotype: The target antigen is unknown.

The authors incorporated unique molecular identifiers into the TCR beta cDNA libraries. TCRdb recomputed calls from the PCR reads with MiXCR, one row per CDR3 protein. The sample contains fewer than 850,000 distinct CDR3 sequences, 25% to 30% of which appear only once. The receptor was derived from a girl aged 10 to 17 with multiple sclerosis. Sequenced sample: blood.

DNA of the CDR3: TGTGCCAGCAGTTTAGCGGGAGGTCGCGAGGCCCAGTACTTC. As protein: CASSLAGGREAQYF. The chain has TRBV27 and TRBJ2-7; 8 nucleotides match TRBD2. The CDR3 length is 14 residues. Germline CDR1 and CDR2: MNHEY and SMNVEV (reference sequence). V shed 2 bases and J 10 bases; nucleotides not matched to a gene: 10.